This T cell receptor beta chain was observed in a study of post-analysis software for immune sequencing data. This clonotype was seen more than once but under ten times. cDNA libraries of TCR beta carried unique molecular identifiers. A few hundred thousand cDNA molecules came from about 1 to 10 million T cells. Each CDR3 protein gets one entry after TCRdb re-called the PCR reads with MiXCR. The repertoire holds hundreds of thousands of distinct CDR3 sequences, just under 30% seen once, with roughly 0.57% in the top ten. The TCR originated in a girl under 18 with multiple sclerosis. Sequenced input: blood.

The CDR3 bases are TGTGCCAGCAGCACACGGACAGGGGTACGCGATGAGCAGTTCTTC. This encodes CASSTRTGVRDEQFF. The chain employs TRBV13 and TRBJ2-1, with TRBD1 identical over 9 bases. CDR1 is PRHDT and CDR2 is FYEKMQ in the germline V gene (reference sequence). This CDR3 region has 15 residues. V dropped 5 bases and J dropped 8; count of bases not matched to a gene: 10.